This T cell receptor (beta chain) was identified in a study of T cells after yellow fever vaccination. Study in general: Researchers used SMART-Seq v4 Ultra Low Input to prepare fractions that had low cell numbers. General study findings and limits: The CD4 compartment and the CD8 compartment contained a small share of clonotypes in common. Booster samples showed a return of most primary-vaccination clones (roughly 96% CD4, around 88% CD8).

Template switching by 5'RACE produced TCR cDNA, adding a universal primer site and UMIs. Using its own MiXCR run on the 5' RACE reads, TCRdb lists one record per CDR3 protein. The sample carries 200,000 to 250,000 distinct CDR3 sequences, 6.9% recorded once. Many counts were recorded for this clonotype. Its antigen is unknown. V lost 3 bases, J lost 10 bases, and 6 bases stayed unmatched. The CDR3 spans 14 residues. The source of this sequence is a man under 40 who received the YFV17D yellow fever vaccine. The rearrangement joins TRBV12-3 or TRBV12-4 to TRBJ2-1; 10 nucleotides agree with TRBD1. The sample was CD4+ T cells sorted from PBMCs, taken 15 days after the yellow fever booster vaccination. This chain's CDR3 is CASSFPGQGREQFF. CDR3 in DNA: TGTGCCAGCAGTTTTCCGGGACAGGGGAGGGAGCAGTTCTTC.